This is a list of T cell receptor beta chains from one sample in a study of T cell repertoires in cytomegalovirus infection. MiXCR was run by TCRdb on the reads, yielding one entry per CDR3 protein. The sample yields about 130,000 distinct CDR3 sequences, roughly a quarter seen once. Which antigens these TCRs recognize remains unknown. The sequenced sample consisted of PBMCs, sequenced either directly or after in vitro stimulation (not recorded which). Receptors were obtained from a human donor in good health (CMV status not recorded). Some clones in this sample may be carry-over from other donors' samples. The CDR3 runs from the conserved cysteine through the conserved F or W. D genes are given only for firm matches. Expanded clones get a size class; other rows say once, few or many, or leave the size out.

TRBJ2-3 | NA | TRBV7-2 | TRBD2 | TGTGCCAGCAGCTTAAAAGGACTAGCGGGAGCAGGGGCAGATACGCAGTATTTT | CASSLKGLAGAGADTQYF
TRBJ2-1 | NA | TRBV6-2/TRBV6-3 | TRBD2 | TGTGCCAGCAGCCGAGGACTAGCGGTAAACAATGAGCAGTTCTTC | CASSRGLAVNNEQFF
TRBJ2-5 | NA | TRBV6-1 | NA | TGTGCCAGCAGTGCCCCCGGGTCGAGAACCGGGACCCAGTACTTC | CASSAPGSRTGTQYF
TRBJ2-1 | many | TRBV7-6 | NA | TGTGCCAGCAGCTTAGTTCTCTTCCCCATTGGCTACAATGAGCAGTTCTTC | CASSLVLFPIGYNEQFF
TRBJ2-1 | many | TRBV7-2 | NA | TGTGCCAGCAGCCCCCAACGCCAGAGCTACAATGAGCAGTTCTTC | CASSPQRQSYNEQFF
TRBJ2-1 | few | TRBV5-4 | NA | TGTGCCAGCAGCTTGCCGCTTAATGAGCAGTTCTTC | CASSLPLNEQFF
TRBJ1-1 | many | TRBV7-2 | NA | TGTGCCAGCAGCGTTTCTAGTCAGGGCACGAGGGAAGCTTTCTTT | CASSVSSQGTREAFF
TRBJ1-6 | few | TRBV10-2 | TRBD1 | TGCGCCAGCAGCCAAGGTGGGGGGACAGGGGATTCACCCCTCCACTTT | CASSQGGGTGDSPLHF
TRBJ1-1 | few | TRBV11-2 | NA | TGTGCCAGCAGCTCGTCCTCCCGGGAAAGATATTCTGAAGCTTTCTTT | CASSSSSRERYSEAFF
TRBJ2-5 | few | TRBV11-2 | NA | TGTGCCAGCAGCTTAGAGCGGGAAGAGACCCAGTACTTC | CASSLEREETQYF
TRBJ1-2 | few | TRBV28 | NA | TGTGCCAGCAGTAGGGGGACCTATGGCTACACCTTC | CASSRGTYGYTF
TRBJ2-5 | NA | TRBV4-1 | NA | TGCGCCAGCACCATAAACGAGGCGTCCCGGGAGACCCAGTACTTC | CASTINEASRETQYF
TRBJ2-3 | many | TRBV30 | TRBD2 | TGTGCCTGGAGTTTGGCGGGAGGGCCGGATACGCAGTATTTT | CAWSLAGGPDTQYF
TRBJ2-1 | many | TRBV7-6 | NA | TGTGCCAGCAGCTTAGGGCATGGGGGGAGAGGTAGGAATGAGCAGTTCTTC | CASSLGHGGRGRNEQFF
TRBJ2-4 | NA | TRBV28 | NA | TGTGCCAGCAGTTCTAACAGGAACATTCAGTACTTC | CASSSNRNIQYF
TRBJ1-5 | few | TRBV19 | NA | TGTGCCAGTAGTATAGAGGCCAGCAACAACTTCAATCAGCCCCAGCATTTT | CASSIEASNNFNQPQHF
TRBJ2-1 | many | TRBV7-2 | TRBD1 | TGTGCCAGCAGCACGGGACAGTCCCACAATGAGCAGTTCTTC | CASSTGQSHNEQFF
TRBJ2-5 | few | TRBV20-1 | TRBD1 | TGCAGTGCCACGCTCACCGGGACAGCTCAAGAGACCCAGTACTTC | CSATLTGTAQETQYF
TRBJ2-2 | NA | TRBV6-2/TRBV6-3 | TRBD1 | TGTGCCAGCAGTGGGGACAGGGAATGGAACACCGGGGAGCTGTTTTTT | CASSGDREWNTGELFF
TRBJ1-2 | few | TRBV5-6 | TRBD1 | TGTGCCAGCAGACCGGGACAGGGGGTCCCAGGCTATGGCTACACCTTC | CASRPGQGVPGYGYTF
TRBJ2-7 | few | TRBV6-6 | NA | TGTGCCAGCAGTTACTCGGTCGCTCTCTCCTACGAGCAGTACTTC | CASSYSVALSYEQYF
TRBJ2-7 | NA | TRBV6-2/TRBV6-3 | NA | TGTGCCAGCAGTTACTCGGTGGCGGTTATGACTTACGAGCAGTACTTC | CASSYSVAVMTYEQYF
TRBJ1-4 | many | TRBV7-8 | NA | TGTGCCAGCAGCTTAAATGGGGTCGGGTCCCAAATAGAAAAACTGTTTTTT | CASSLNGVGSQIEKLFF
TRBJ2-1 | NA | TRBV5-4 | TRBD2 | TGTGCCAGCAGCTCCGGGACTAGCGGGAGGGGTGATGAGCAGTTCTTC | CASSSGTSGRGDEQFF
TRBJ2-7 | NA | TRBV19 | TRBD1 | TGTGCCAGTAGTCCAACTGACAGGGGCTACGAGCAGTACTTC | CASSPTDRGYEQYF
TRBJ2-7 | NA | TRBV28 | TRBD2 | TGTGCCAGCAGACCGGGACTAGCCCCCAGCGAGCAGTACTTC | CASRPGLAPSEQYF
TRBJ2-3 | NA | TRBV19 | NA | TGTGCCAGTAGTATAGTAGTCAGCGCAGATACGCAGTATTTT | CASSIVVSADTQYF
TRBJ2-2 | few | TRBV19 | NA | TGTGCCAGTAGTATAAGGGGGAGTAGCACCGGGGAGCTGTTTTTT | CASSIRGSSTGELFF
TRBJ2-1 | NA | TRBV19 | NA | TGTGCCAGTAGCCTCATTACGACTACCTACAATGAGCAGTTCTTC | CASSLITTTYNEQFF